The clone carrying this T cell receptor (beta chain) was recorded at least ten times. Its matching antigen is unknown. Expansion lasted 2 to 4 days, with either anti-CD3 antibody OKT3 or CD3/CD28 beads. TCRdb called the 5' RACE reads again in MiXCR, with one record for every CDR3 protein. The sample records around 9,000 distinct CDR3 sequences, around 2.2% being singletons. The sample is drawn from a study of beta chain bispecific antibodies for T cell cancers. About the research overall: Healthy donor T cells cocultured with leukemia lines and bispecific antibodies. Jurkat cells expressed TRBV12-3; HPB-ALL cells expressed TRBV5-5. The study, taken as a whole, reports: Anti-TRBV12 exposure, compared with anti-CD19, reduced the TRBV12-3 proportion of TRBV signal by around 99%. The leukemia cells, rather than normal T cells, gave most of the targeted TRBV signal.

Trimming pared 4 bases from V and 2 bases from J, leaving 13 bases between. Germline assignment: CDR1 SGHAT and CDR2 FQNNGV. This CDR3 is built from 15 residues. This specimen consisted of T cells from a healthy donor cultured with Jurkat leukemia cells, obtained from a culture containing an anti-CD19 bispecific antibody. V is TRBV11-2 and J is TRBJ2-3; D may correspond to TRBD1 or TRBD2 (5 bases each). The clonotype comes from a human donor in good health. Some clones in this sample may be carry-over from other donors' samples. The CDR3 DNA follows: TGTGCCAGCAGCTCCACGGGGCGCCCCACAGATACGCAGTATTTT. This sequence encodes CASSSTGRPTDTQYF.